Presented here are 19 T cell receptor beta chains from one specimen sequenced in a study of technical replicates of blood from a handful of donors (dated by TCRdb to about 2017). The library came from the immunoSEQ multiplex PCR assay. Sourced from immuneACCESS, this table was stored by TCRdb with only in-frame sequences that have V and J called. A share of the clones is absent; for the studies checked, an unresolved V gene accounts for under half, and the remainder has no known explanation. The sample table records fewer than 70,000 clones; 86% of these occur just once. Over 5% of the sample rests with the top ten. Material: PBMCs. The receptors come from a human donor in good health. Some clones in this sample may be carry-over from other donors' samples.

The J gene is TRBJ2-2, the V gene TRBV18; 8 nucleotides align to TRBD1. The CDR3 contains 14 residues. The germline CDR1 and CDR2 sequences are KGHSH and LQKENI. V gave up 10 bases and J gave up 7 bases; unmatched junction bases: 11. In DNA, the CDR3 is TGTGCCACCCGAGCAGGGGGCCGGAGCGGGGAGCTGTTTTTT. Protein product: CATRAGGRSGELFF.

The chain employs TRBV7-9 and TRBJ2-1; D perhaps matches TRBD2 (6 bases). Trimming removed 3 bases at V and 5 bases at J, with 20 bases between. The CDR3 has 17 amino acids. The germline CDR1 and CDR2 sequences are SEHNR and FQNEAQ (reference sequence). The CDR3 bases are TGTGCCAGCAGCTTCCCAGGCGGGGCGGGGCTAGACAATGAGCAGTTCTTC. It codes for CASSFPGGAGLDNEQFF. Full variable domain (outside the CDR3, taken from reference TRBV7-9 and TRBJ2-1): DTGVSQNPRHKITKRGQNVTFRCDPISEHNRLYWYRQTLGQGPEFLTYFQNEAQLEKSRLLSDRFSAERPKGSFSTLEIQRTEQGDSAMYLCASSFPGGAGLDNEQFFGPGTRLTVL.

This clone was observed a single time. The chain is built from TRBV6-6 and TRBJ1-5; TRBD1 matches at 9 bases. Losses at the gene ends were 4 bases for V and 5 bases for J; bases not matched to a gene: 6. The CDR3 consists of 15 residues. Per germline, CDR1 MNHNY and CDR2 SVGAGI (reference sequence). This CDR3 is CASSFTGGIDQPQHF. CDR3 nucleotide sequence: TGTGCCAGCAGTTTCACAGGGGGCATAGATCAGCCCCAGCATTTT.

This sequence joins TRBV7-3 and TRBJ2-1; the match to TRBD2 covers 12 bases. The germline gives CDR1 SGHTA, CDR2 FQGTGA. The CDR3 loop spans 17 amino acids. V gave up 5 bases and J gave up 5 bases; unmatched junction bases: 10. CDR3 bases: TGTGCCAGCAGCCGATACATAACTAGCGGGAGGAACAATGAGCAGTTCTTC. Residues: CASSRYITSGRNNEQFF.

This chain connects TRBV9 to TRBJ2-1; TRBD1 matches 11 bases. The CDR3 spans 16 residues. Germline values: CDR1 SGDLS, CDR2 YYNGEE. Trimming removed 8 bases from V and 5 bases from J; junction bases left unmatched: 12. CDR3: CASALRTGGLHNEQFF. The CDR3, as DNA: TGTGCCAGTGCCCTTCGGACAGGGGGCTTACACAATGAGCAGTTCTTC.

The chain couples TRBV10-3 to TRBJ2-5; a possible D gene is TRBD2 (5 bases). V was trimmed by 2 bases and J by 3 bases, leaving 7 bases between them. This CDR3 is 13 amino acids long. The germline V gene has CDR1 ENHRY and CDR2 SYGVKD. The CDR3 region has the DNA TGTGCCATCAGTGAGAGCGGTAAAGAGACCCAGTACTTC. It codes for CAISESGKETQYF.

The chain combines TRBV25-1 with TRBJ2-1, with TRBD2 matching over 11 bases. Losses at the gene ends were 0 bases for V and 9 bases for J; bases not matched to a gene: 7. CDR3 size: 16 residues. CDR1 is MGHDK, CDR2 SYGVNS, per germline. The CDR3 is CASSEYASGRFLEQFF. Written as DNA, the CDR3 is TGTGCCAGCAGTGAATATGCTAGCGGGAGGTTCCTTGAGCAGTTCTTC.

The chain uses TRBV4-3 and TRBJ1-6, with 9 bases fitting TRBD1. V dropped 4 bases and J dropped 6; count of bases not matched to a gene: 10. CDR1 and CDR2 (germline): LGHNA, YSLEER. The CDR3 has 17 residues. CDR3 sequence (DNA): TGCGCCAGCAGCCTACAATCCCCGGGACAGGGTAATTCACCCCTCCACTTT. Amino acids: CASSLQSPGQGNSPLHF.

CDR3 coding DNA: TGTGCCAGCAGCCTGCCGCGGACAGGGGGCCGTGGCTACACCTTC. Its translation is CASSLPRTGGRGYTF. The chain recombines TRBV5-4 with TRBJ1-2, with 11 bases matching TRBD1. V lost 4 bases, J lost 7 bases, and 9 bases stayed unmatched. The CDR3 runs to 15 residues. The germline gives CDR1 SGHNT, CDR2 YYREEE (reference sequence).

The rearrangement links TRBV4-2 to TRBJ2-1; 14 bases fit TRBD2. CDR1 is LGHNA, CDR2 YNFKEQ, per germline. The CDR3 extends over 16 amino acids. The V segment lost 3 bases and the J segment 8 bases; nucleotides outside the gene matches: 6. The CDR3 DNA sequence: TGTGCCAGCAGCCAGTGGGGACTAGCGGGAGAGGATGAGCAGTTCTTC. As protein: CASSQWGLAGEDEQFF.

V gene TRBV15 combines with J gene TRBJ2-5, with a tentative D call TRBD2 (7 bases). Germline V gene lookup returns CDR1 LNHNV and CDR2 YYDKDF (reference sequence). V lost 0 bases and J 5 bases, leaving 13 bases between the germline ends. The CDR3 totals 15 residues. The DNA of the CDR3 is TGTGCCACCAGCAGAGATCTCGGGGGGCTGGAGACCCAGTACTTC. Residues: CATSRDLGGLETQYF.

The V gene is TRBV6-5, the J gene TRBJ2-1, with a tentative D call TRBD1 (6 bases). Trimming took 5 bases from V and 1 from J, leaving 9 bases between them. This CDR3 is built from 14 residues. Germline V gives CDR1 MNHEY, CDR2 SVGAGI. The chain's CDR3 is CASSQQGSYNEQFF. The CDR3 DNA reads TGTGCCAGCAGTCAACAGGGTTCCTACAATGAGCAGTTCTTC.

The chain uses TRBV4-1 and TRBJ2-7; TRBD2 is a possible D gene (5 bases). Germline loops: CDR1 MGHRA, CDR2 YSYEKL. Between the trimmed V and J ends, which lost 1 base and 2 bases, there was a span of 9 bases. The CDR3 length is 14 residues. CDR3 protein: CASSQGLIAYEQYF. The CDR3 DNA sequence: TGCGCCAGCAGCCAAGGACTAATAGCCTACGAGCAGTACTTC.

This clone has more than one count but fewer than ten. The chain carries TRBV15 and TRBJ2-1; D is possibly TRBD1 (6 bases). CDR1 and CDR2 from the germline V gene are LNHNV and YYDKDF (reference sequence). This CDR3 has 14 amino acids. With 3 bases removed from V and 7 bases from J, the gap between germline ends came to 13 bases. The CDR3 reads CATSRITGLNEQFF. Here the CDR3 DNA reads TGTGCCACCAGCAGGATCACAGGGTTGAATGAGCAGTTCTTC.

The rearrangement joins TRBV27 to TRBJ1-6, with a possible D match to TRBD1 (5 bases). Germline V CDR1 and CDR2: MNHEY, SMNVEV (reference sequence). Deletions cut 2 bases from V and 8 bases from J, with 10 bases between. The CDR3 is 14 amino acids. The CDR3: CASSLAGIDSPLHF. The CDR3 DNA reads TGTGCCAGCAGTTTAGCAGGGATTGATTCACCCCTCCACTTT.

The rearrangement uses TRBV6-1 and TRBJ2-7, with D maybe TRBD2 (7 bases). V was shortened by 2 bases and J by 0 bases, with 11 bases between the two germline ends. Germline CDR1 reads MNHNS; CDR2 reads SASEGT. The CDR3 extends over 15 amino acids. This CDR3 reads CASSESGGSSYEQYF. As DNA, the CDR3 is TGTGCCAGCAGTGAATCGGGGGGCAGCTCCTACGAGCAGTACTTC.

The chain joins TRBV28 to TRBJ2-2, with TRBD2 matching 7 bases. There are 16 residues in the CDR3. The trim removed 6 bases at V and 5 bases at J, leaving 12 bases unmatched. The germline V gene has CDR1 MDHEN and CDR2 SYDVKM. The CDR3 region has the DNA TGTGCCAGCAGCCCGAGAAGGTCTAGCGGAACCGGGGAGCTGTTTTTT. It codes for CASSPRRSSGTGELFF.

This clone was counted a few times. This chain links TRBV7-9 with TRBJ2-2; tentatively, D is TRBD2 (6 bases). This CDR3 is built from 15 residues. The ends were cut back, 7 bases at V and 5 bases at J, with 17 bases in the middle. Per germline, CDR1 SEHNR and CDR2 FQNEAQ (reference sequence). The CDR3 nucleotides read TGTGCCAGCATGCCGGGGGAACTATCAACCGGGGAGCTGTTTTTT. Translated, it gives CASMPGELSTGELFF.

The chain combines TRBV18 with TRBJ2-7, with TRBD2 matching over 13 bases. The V and J ends lost 2 bases and 3 bases, in that order; junction bases with no gene match: 4. Germline V CDR1 and CDR2: KGHSH, LQKENI. The CDR3 runs to 16 residues. The CDR3 loop is CASSPGLAGVFYEQYF. The CDR3 DNA sequence: TGTGCCAGCTCACCAGGACTAGCGGGAGTCTTCTACGAGCAGTACTTC.